Listed here are 27 T cell receptor beta chains from one sample, sequenced in a study of response to subunit inactivated influenza vaccine. TCRdb independently ran MiXCR on the RT-PCR reads; one entry per CDR3 protein. Altogether under 550,000 distinct CDR3 sequences are present, 7.2% being singletons, with the ten largest covering less than 15%. Material: PBMCs from blood, obtained approximately 25 months after vaccination. The receptors stem from a man in his fifties or sixties who received an inactivated influenza vaccine.

This clonotype was observed a few times. V gene TRBV6-2 or TRBV6-3 combines with J gene TRBJ1-6; no definite D call. V lost 3 bases to trimming and J lost 7 bases, with 13 bases between them. Germline values: CDR1 MNHEY, CDR2 SVGEGT. The CDR3 totals 15 residues. The CDR3 coding sequence is TGTGCCAGCAGTTATACTGGGCCGTTAAATTCACCCCTCCACTTT. Amino acids: CASSYTGPLNSPLHF.

This clonotype has a count of ten or more. This chain uses TRBV7-2 with TRBJ2-7; D possibly uses TRBD1 or TRBD2 (5 bases each). This CDR3 contains 13 residues. With 6 bases removed from V and 2 bases from J, the gap between germline ends came to 11 bases. Germline assignment: CDR1 SGHTA and CDR2 FQGNSA. The CDR3: CASSLVGAYEQYF. The CDR3 DNA sequence: TGTGCCAGCAGTTTGGTGGGGGCCTACGAGCAGTACTTC.

This clonotype was observed many times. The DNA for the CDR3 is TGTGCCAGCAGTCCCGGGAGCCTCTCCTACAATGAGCAGTTCTTC. Translated, it gives CASSPGSLSYNEQFF. The chain has TRBV28 and TRBJ2-1; possible D gene TRBD2, 6 bases. V was shortened by 5 bases and J by 0 bases, with 11 bases between the two germline ends. This CDR3 has 15 residues. Germline CDR1 is MDHEN and CDR2 is SYDVKM. Full variable domain (rest looked up from reference TRBV28 and TRBJ2-1): DVKVTQSSRYLVKRTGEKVFLECVQDMDHENMFWYRQDPGLGLRLIYFSYDVKMKEKGDIPEGYSVSREKKERFSLILESASTNQTSMYLCASSPGSLSYNEQFFGPGTRLTVL.

This clonotype was detected ten times or more. The chain links TRBV9 to TRBJ2-6; D is unresolved. V lost 8 bases to trimming and J lost 1 base, with 7 bases between them. The CDR3 contains 13 residues. Germline V gene data show CDR1 as SGDLS and CDR2 as YYNGEE. The CDR3 protein is CASSVSGANVLTF. The CDR3 bases are TGTGCCAGTAGTGTTTCTGGGGCCAACGTCCTGACTTTC.

This clonotype was recorded many times. The V call is TRBV20-1, the J call TRBJ2-1, with 9 bases matching TRBD1. Looked up from germline, CDR1 is DFQATT and CDR2 is SNEGSKA (reference sequence). The V and J ends lost 5 bases and 6 bases, in that order; junction bases with no gene match: 14. This CDR3 comprises 16 residues. The CDR3 protein is CSARYSGTGMINEQFF. The CDR3 nucleotides are TGCAGTGCTCGGTATTCCGGGACAGGGATGATCAATGAGCAGTTCTTC.

This clonotype has ten or more counts. The chain uses TRBV19 and TRBJ2-5, with unresolved D. V shed 4 bases and J shed 7 bases, with 16 bases lying between them. Per the germline V gene, CDR1 is LNHDA and CDR2 is SQIVND (reference sequence). This CDR3 region has 14 residues. This CDR3 reads CASSTDAAVATQYF. Written as DNA, the CDR3 is TGTGCCAGTAGTACAGACGCGGCGGTGGCGACCCAGTACTTC.

This clonotype was recorded many times. The chain recombines TRBV15 with TRBJ2-5; no firm D call. V was trimmed by 8 bases and J by 1 base, leaving 14 bases between them. Germline loops: CDR1 LNHNV, CDR2 YYDKDF (reference sequence). The CDR3 is 14 amino acids. The CDR3 loop is CATSPVLGQETQYF. CDR3 DNA: TGTGCCACCTCGCCGGTCCTGGGCCAAGAGACCCAGTACTTC.

This clonotype has a count of ten or more. V is TRBV20-1 and J is TRBJ2-2, with D maybe TRBD1 (5 bases). Germline CDR1 and CDR2: DFQATT and SNEGSKA (reference sequence). The V gene lost 4 bases and the J gene lost 7 bases, with 13 bases spanning the gap. This CDR3 has 13 residues. This CDR3 reads CSAISRAGGELFF. The CDR3 DNA follows: TGCAGTGCTATAAGCAGGGCCGGCGGGGAGCTGTTTTTT.

This clonotype was counted at least ten times. This chain uses TRBV9 with TRBJ2-3; tentative D call: TRBD1 (6 bases). This CDR3 spans 14 amino acids. Trimming removed 4 bases from V and 2 bases from J, with 11 bases in between. CDR1 is SGDLS and CDR2 is YYNGEE in the germline V gene. The CDR3 spells CASSLRQATDTQYF. CDR3 coding DNA: TGTGCCAGCAGCCTGCGACAGGCCACAGATACGCAGTATTTT.

V and J are TRBV7-9 and TRBJ2-7, with D uncertain. This CDR3 comprises 15 residues. Trimming left V 5 bases short and J 3 bases short, with 17 bases between. Per germline, CDR1 SEHNR and CDR2 FQNEAQ (reference sequence). Written as DNA, the CDR3 is TGTGCCAGCAGCCTCGGCCCCCCCAGCATCTACGAGCAGTACTTC. It specifies CASSLGPPSIYEQYF.

This clonotype was observed at least ten times. This chain links TRBV29-1 with TRBJ2-3; tentatively, D is TRBD2 (5 bases). The V end lost 6 bases, the J end lost 0 bases, and 13 bases lay between the germline ends. The CDR3 is 14 residues long. Germline V CDR1 and CDR2: SQVTM, ANQGSEA. CDR3 in amino acids: CSVSHGISTDTQYF. The CDR3 coding sequence is TGCAGCGTGAGTCACGGGATTAGCACAGATACGCAGTATTTT.

This clonotype was detected a few times. This chain uses TRBV4-3 with TRBJ2-1; 7 bases match TRBD2. J was trimmed by 10 bases and V by 0 bases; bases with no gene match: 15. Germline CDR1 is LGHNA and CDR2 is YSLEER. The CDR3 length is 17 residues. CDR3 loop: CASSQDPQRGSLGEQFF. The CDR3 nucleotides read TGCGCCAGCAGCCAAGATCCCCAGCGGGGAAGTCTGGGGGAGCAGTTCTTC.

This clonotype was detected ten times or more. The V call is TRBV5-1, the J call TRBJ1-1; D call uncertain. Per the germline V gene, CDR1 is SGHRS and CDR2 is YFSETQ. Trimming pared 4 bases from V and 3 bases from J, leaving 10 bases between. CDR3 size: 13 residues. CDR3 amino acids: CASSSRQDTEAFF. DNA for the CDR3: TGCGCCAGCAGCAGCCGGCAAGACACTGAAGCTTTCTTT. Full variable domain (rest looked up from reference TRBV5-1 and TRBJ1-1): KAGVTQTPRYLIKTRGQQVTLSCSPISGHRSVSWYQQTPGQGLQFLFEYFSETQRNKGNFPGRFSGRQFSNSRSEMNVSTLELGDSALYLCASSSRQDTEAFFGQGTRLTVV.

This clonotype was seen more than once but under ten times. This chain joins TRBV7-2 and TRBJ1-3, with a possible D match to TRBD1 (6 bases). CDR3 size: 16 residues. Germline-derived CDR1 and CDR2 are SGHTA and FQGNSA. The ends were cut back, 0 bases at V and 4 bases at J, with 13 bases in the middle. DNA of the CDR3: TGTGCCAGCAGCTTAGCGCGGGGAGGGACAGGAAACACCATATATTTT. It translates to CASSLARGGTGNTIYF.

In its sample, this clonotype was seen many times. The rearrangement joins TRBV7-6 to TRBJ2-7, with D possibly being TRBD1 or TRBD2 (5 bases each). Germline V gene sequence: CDR1 SGHVS, CDR2 FNYEAQ. V dropped 4 bases and J dropped 1 base, with 17 bases sitting between them. The CDR3 has 16 amino acids. In nucleotides, the CDR3 is TGTGCCAGCAGCTCGAGGGGTGGGAAGGGGTCCTACGAGCAGTACTTC. This gives the protein CASSSRGGKGSYEQYF.

This clonotype was seen a handful of times. The V gene is TRBV6-5, the J gene TRBJ2-7, with 9 bases fitting TRBD1. The CDR3 extends over 15 amino acids. V shed 2 bases, J shed 1 base, and the junction held 3 bases outside the gene matches. From germline, CDR1 is MNHEY and CDR2 SVGAGI. CDR3 region: CASSYTGQGSYEQYF. The CDR3 DNA sequence: TGTGCCAGCAGTTACACGGGACAGGGATCCTACGAGCAGTACTTC.

A few counts support this clonotype. The chain is built from TRBV15 and TRBJ2-7; 7 bases line up with TRBD2. The J segment lost 0 bases and the V segment lost 0 bases, leaving 2 bases of the junction unmatched. This CDR3 region has 15 residues. CDR1 LNHNV and CDR2 YYDKDF come from the germline V gene (reference sequence). The CDR3 region is CATSRDSGPSYEQYF. The CDR3, as DNA: TGTGCCACCAGCAGAGATAGCGGGCCCTCCTACGAGCAGTACTTC.

The CDR3 protein is CASSRTDPSYGYTF. DNA for the CDR3: TGCGCCAGCAGTCGGACGGACCCTTCCTATGGCTACACCTTC. The V and J genes are TRBV5-1 and TRBJ1-2; the D is unclear. This CDR3 is 14 amino acids long. The germline V and J ends were trimmed by 5 bases and 4 bases, with 15 bases remaining between them. Per germline, CDR1 SGHRS and CDR2 YFSETQ.

This clonotype was counted ten times or more. The V call is TRBV20-1, the J call TRBJ2-1; 10 bases are a match to TRBD2. Looked up from germline, CDR1 is DFQATT and CDR2 is SNEGSKA (reference sequence). V dropped 4 bases and J dropped 4; count of bases not matched to a gene: 4. The CDR3 runs 14 residues. CDR3 amino acids: CSATKREGYNEQFF. CDR3 nucleotide sequence: TGCAGTGCTACCAAGCGGGAGGGTTACAATGAGCAGTTCTTC.

The J gene is TRBJ2-2, the V gene TRBV12-3 or TRBV12-4; the D is unclear. Trimming removed 5 bases at V and 5 bases at J, with 12 bases between. CDR3 length equals 14 residues. DNA for the CDR3: TGTGCCAGCAGTCCACCCGATGAGACCGGGGAGCTGTTTTTT. This translates into CASSPPDETGELFF.

At least ten counts were recorded for this clonotype. The rearrangement joins TRBV7-6 to TRBJ2-7; D ambiguous. Germline V CDR1 and CDR2: SGHVS, FNYEAQ. The CDR3 sequence is 14 residues long. Trimming pared 4 bases from V and 4 bases from J, leaving 14 bases between. Written as DNA, the CDR3 is TGTGCCAGCAGCTCGATAGGACGGCCGTACGAGCAGTACTTC. Its translation: CASSSIGRPYEQYF.

This clonotype was recorded at least ten times. The chain couples TRBV5-1 to TRBJ1-1; 7 bases are shared with TRBD1. This CDR3 region has 13 residues. Germline loops: CDR1 SGHRS, CDR2 YFSETQ. V lost 5 bases, J lost 6 bases, and 7 bases stayed unmatched. The CDR3 DNA sequence: TGCGCCAGCAGGTACAGGGGTCGGGCTGAAGCTTTCTTT. This sequence encodes CASRYRGRAEAFF.

This rearrangement joins TRBV5-6 to TRBJ2-3, with a possible D match to TRBD2 (7 bases). Germline loops: CDR1 SGHDT, CDR2 YYEEEE. This CDR3 region has 16 residues. With 4 bases removed from V and 2 bases from J, the gap between germline ends came to 17 bases. CDR3 bases: TGTGCCAGCAGCGGGGGGGCTTCGGGACTCACAGATACGCAGTATTTT. This encodes CASSGGASGLTDTQYF.

This clonotype has ten or more counts. The chain combines TRBV20-1 with TRBJ2-1; 9 bases agree with TRBD1. Trimming cost V 0 bases and J 3 bases; bases outside gene matches: 3. There are 15 residues in the CDR3. Germline CDR1 and CDR2: DFQATT and SNEGSKA (reference sequence). The CDR3 DNA reads TGCAGTGCTAGAGATCTGACAGGGGGCTACAATGAGCAGTTCTTC. Translated: CSARDLTGGYNEQFF.

In its sample, this clonotype was seen a few times. The chain carries TRBV20-1 and TRBJ2-1; D remains unclear. Per germline, CDR1 DFQATT and CDR2 SNEGSKA (reference sequence). Between the trimmed V and J ends, which lost 2 bases and 4 bases, there was a span of 12 bases. The length of the CDR3 is 14 residues. CDR3: CSARSSGRYNEQFF. The CDR3 coding sequence is TGCAGTGCTAGAAGTAGTGGAAGGTACAATGAGCAGTTCTTC.

The J gene is TRBJ2-7, the V gene TRBV4-3, with TRBD2 matching 13 bases. The germline gives CDR1 LGHNA, CDR2 YSLEER. Trimming removed 1 base from V and 0 bases from J; junction bases left unmatched: 6. The CDR3 is 18 amino acids. Here the CDR3 reads CASSQGTSGGFSSYEQYF. The CDR3 DNA is TGCGCCAGCAGCCAAGGGACTAGCGGGGGCTTCAGCTCCTACGAGCAGTACTTC.

In its sample, this clonotype was seen a few times. This chain joins TRBV6-1 and TRBJ1-6, with 9 bases matching TRBD1. Germline CDR1 MNHNS, CDR2 SASEGT. V lost 5 bases, J lost 8 bases, and 7 bases stayed unmatched. The CDR3 is 15 amino acids. For the CDR3, the DNA is TGTGCCAGCAGTCGTGCGGGACAGGGACATTCACCCCTCCACTTT. Protein sequence: CASSRAGQGHSPLHF.